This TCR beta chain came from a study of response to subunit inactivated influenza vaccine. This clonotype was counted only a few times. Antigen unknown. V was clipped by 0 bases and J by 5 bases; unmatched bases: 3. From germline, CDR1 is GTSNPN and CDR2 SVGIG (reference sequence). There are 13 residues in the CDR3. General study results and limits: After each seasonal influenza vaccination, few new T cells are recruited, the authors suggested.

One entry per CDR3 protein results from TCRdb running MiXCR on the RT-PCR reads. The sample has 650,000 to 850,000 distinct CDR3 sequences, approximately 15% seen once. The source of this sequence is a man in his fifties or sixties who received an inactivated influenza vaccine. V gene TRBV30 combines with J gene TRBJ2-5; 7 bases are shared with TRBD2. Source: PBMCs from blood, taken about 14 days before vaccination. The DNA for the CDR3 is TGTGCCTGGAGTGTAGCGGGAAGGGAGACCCAGTACTTC. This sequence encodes CAWSVAGRETQYF. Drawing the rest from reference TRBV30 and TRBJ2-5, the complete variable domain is SQTIHQWPATLVQPVGSPLSLECTVEGTSNPNLYWYRQAAGRGLQLLFYSVGIGQISSEVPQNLSASRPQDRQFILSSKKLLLSDSGFYLCAWSVAGRETQYFGPGTRLLVL.